These 15 T cell receptor beta chains share one sample of origin, sequenced in a study of persistence of HIV-infected CD4 T cells. The stimulus was lysate of CMV-infected fibroblasts, roughly 10 ug/mL. CD40L/CD69 double-negative CD45RO-high memory CD4+ T cells were collected. The libraries were made with immunoSEQ version 4 in survey mode. Assay used: immunoSEQ multiplex PCR; TCRdb lists only in-frame clones, some missing. The sample holds 25,000 to 35,000 clones; approximately 85% are singletons and the top ten take 0.8% to 0.9%. The antigens these receptors bind are not known. The sample here was CD4+ T cells sorted from PBMCs after roughly 18-hour stimulation, taken from a patient who received antiretroviral therapy. The receptor source for this set is an adult man with HIV who was CMV-seropositive.

The CDR3 region has the DNA TGTGCCAGCTCACGAGGGATAGCGGGGGCTGGTTGGAGAACAGATACGCAGTATTTT. Its protein is CASSRGIAGAGWRTDTQYF. The V call is TRBV18, the J call TRBJ2-3; TRBD2 aligns across 9 bases. Germline loops: CDR1 KGHSH, CDR2 LQKENI. This CDR3 comprises 19 residues. Trimming removed 4 bases from V and 3 bases from J; junction bases left unmatched: 17.

The rearrangement uses TRBV5-1 and TRBJ2-7; no reliable D call. Germline assignment: CDR1 SGHRS and CDR2 YFSETQ. Deletions cut 0 bases from V and 2 bases from J, with 9 bases between. The CDR3 is made up of 14 amino acids. CDR3 residues: CASSLAGRAYEQYF. CDR3 nucleotide sequence: TGCGCCAGCAGCTTGGCGGGTAGGGCCTACGAGCAGTACTTC.

This rearrangement joins TRBV27 to TRBJ1-4; TRBD1 matches 7 bases. J lost 5 bases, V lost 1 base, and 4 bases had no gene match. CDR1 is MNHEY and CDR2 is SMNVEV in the germline V gene (reference sequence). The CDR3 runs 15 residues. The CDR3 DNA sequence: TGTGCCAGCAGTTTATTGACAGGGCCGAATGAAAAACTGTTTTTT. Its translation: CASSLLTGPNEKLFF.

V and J are TRBV12-3 or TRBV12-4 and TRBJ2-7; D gene uncertain. The CDR3 is made up of 13 amino acids. Between the trimmed V and J ends, which lost 6 bases and 0 bases, there was a span of 9 bases. The CDR3 DNA sequence: TGTGCCAGCAGCCCGTCGAACTCCTACGAGCAGTACTTC. Its protein product is CASSPSNSYEQYF.

The genes are TRBV7-9 and TRBJ1-4, with a tentative D call TRBD1 (5 bases). This CDR3 has 15 residues. Germline V CDR1 and CDR2: SEHNR, FQNEAQ (reference sequence). V lost 3 bases, J lost 0 bases, and 8 bases lay in between. In DNA form, the CDR3 reads TGTGCCAGCAGCTTTCCAGGGACAACTAATGAAAAACTGTTTTTT. It yields the protein CASSFPGTTNEKLFF.

Note on this clone: At one end, the junction sequence differs from germline, possibly due to a read error. The genes are TRBV6-2 or TRBV6-3 and TRBJ2-1, with D unclear. Germline V gene sequence: CDR1 MNHEY, CDR2 SVGEGT. This CDR3 spans 12 amino acids. The CDR3 here is CASRYPPDEQFF. The CDR3 region has the DNA TGTGCCAGCCGTTACCCACCCGATGAGCAGTTCTTC.

This clone has only a few counts. The J gene is TRBJ1-5, the V gene TRBV28; possibly TRBD1 for D (6 bases). The CDR3 spans 14 residues. V lost 5 bases, J lost 7 bases, and 15 bases lay in between. Germline V lookup: CDR1 MDHEN, CDR2 SYDVKM. This CDR3 reads CASSAYRDTQPQHF. DNA of the CDR3: TGTGCCAGCAGTGCATACAGGGATACCCAGCCCCAGCATTTT.

Only one count was recorded for this clone. The chain joins TRBV19 to TRBJ1-4; unclear D gene. Trimming cost V 3 bases and J 2 bases, with 10 bases left between them. Looked up from germline, CDR1 is LNHDA and CDR2 is SQIVND (reference sequence). The CDR3 spans 15 residues. The CDR3 protein is CASSIWGRTNEKLFF. The CDR3, as DNA: TGTGCCAGTAGTATTTGGGGAAGGACTAATGAAAAACTGTTTTTT.

The genes are TRBV18 and TRBJ2-7; 7 bases align to TRBD1. The CDR3 is 13 residues long. Germline V gene sequence: CDR1 KGHSH, CDR2 LQKENI. J lost 2 bases, V lost 4 bases, and 2 bases had no gene match. CDR3 in amino acids: CASSQDRAYEQYF. The CDR3 DNA sequence: TGTGCCAGCTCACAAGACAGGGCCTACGAGCAGTACTTC.

The rearrangement links TRBV5-1 to TRBJ2-7, with 15 bases matching TRBD2. The CDR3 length is 17 residues. CDR1 is SGHRS, CDR2 YFSETQ, per germline. V was clipped by 3 bases and J by 6 bases; unmatched bases: 10. CDR3 protein: CASSWGLAGGFLAEQYF. In DNA form, the CDR3 reads TGCGCCAGCAGCTGGGGACTAGCGGGGGGCTTTTTGGCCGAGCAGTACTTC.

This clone was seen more than once but under ten times. This chain connects TRBV15 to TRBJ1-2, with a tentative D call TRBD1 (6 bases). The V and J ends lost 9 bases and 8 bases respectively, with 13 bases between them. Per the germline V gene, CDR1 is LNHNV and CDR2 is YYDKDF (reference sequence). This CDR3 region has 11 residues. Here the CDR3 DNA reads TGTGCCACTGCAGGGGCAAAGGGCTACACCTTC. It translates to CATAGAKGYTF.

V usage is TRBV7-9 and J usage is TRBJ1-1; weak D call: TRBD1 (6 bases). Trimming took 5 bases from V and 10 from J, leaving 17 bases between them. The germline V gene encodes CDR1 SEHNR and CDR2 FQNEAQ (reference sequence). This CDR3 spans 13 amino acids. The CDR3 DNA sequence: TGTGCCAGCAGCCCTTATCCGGGGGCGTCAGCTTTCTTT. It is translated as CASSPYPGASAFF.

The J gene is TRBJ1-1, the V gene TRBV5-1, with 9 bases matching TRBD1. The CDR3 covers 13 residues. With V trimmed by 7 bases and J by 3 bases, 4 bases remained unmatched. Germline loops: CDR1 SGHRS, CDR2 YFSETQ. The CDR3 nucleotides read TGCGCCAGCCGTCGGACAGGGGACACTGAAGCTTTCTTT. Its translation is CASRRTGDTEAFF. Looking up the rest from reference TRBV5-1 and TRBJ1-1 gives the full variable domain: KAGVTQTPRYLIKTRGQQVTLSCSPISGHRSVSWYQQTPGQGLQFLFEYFSETQRNKGNFPGRFSGRQFSNSRSEMNVSTLELGDSALYLCASRRTGDTEAFFGQGTRLTVV.

This chain uses TRBV19 with TRBJ1-6; D is ambiguous. In germline, CDR1 is LNHDA, CDR2 SQIVND (reference sequence). V was shortened by 7 bases and J by 4 bases, with 17 bases between the two germline ends. The CDR3 is made up of 16 amino acids. CDR3 sequence (DNA): TGTGCCAGTAATCGGCGGGAGTCTTCTTATAATTCACCCCTCCACTTT. This codes for CASNRRESSYNSPLHF.

The chain employs TRBV6-2 or TRBV6-3 and TRBJ1-1; D ambiguous. Germline V gene lookup returns CDR1 MNHEY and CDR2 SVGEGT. V lost 2 bases and J lost 2, with 9 bases in between. CDR3 length: 14 amino acids. CDR3 coding DNA: TGTGCCAGCAGTTACCGTCGTCAAAACACTGAAGCTTTCTTT. This sequence encodes CASSYRRQNTEAFF.